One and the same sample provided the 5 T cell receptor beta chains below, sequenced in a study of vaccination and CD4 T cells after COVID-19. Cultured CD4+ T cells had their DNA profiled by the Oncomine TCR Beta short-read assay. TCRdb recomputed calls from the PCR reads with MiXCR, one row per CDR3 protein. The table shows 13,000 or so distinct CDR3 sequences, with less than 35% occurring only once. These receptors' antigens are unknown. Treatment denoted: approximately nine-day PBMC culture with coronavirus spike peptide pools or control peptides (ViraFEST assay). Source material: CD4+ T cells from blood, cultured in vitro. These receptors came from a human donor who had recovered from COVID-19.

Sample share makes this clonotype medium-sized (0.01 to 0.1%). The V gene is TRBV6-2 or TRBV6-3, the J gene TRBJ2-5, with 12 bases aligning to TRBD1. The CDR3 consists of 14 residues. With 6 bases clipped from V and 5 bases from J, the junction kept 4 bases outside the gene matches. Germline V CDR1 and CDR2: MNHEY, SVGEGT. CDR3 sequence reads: CASSRDRGRETQYF. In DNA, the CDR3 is TGTGCCAGCAGCCGGGACAGGGGGCGGGAGACCCAGTACTTC.

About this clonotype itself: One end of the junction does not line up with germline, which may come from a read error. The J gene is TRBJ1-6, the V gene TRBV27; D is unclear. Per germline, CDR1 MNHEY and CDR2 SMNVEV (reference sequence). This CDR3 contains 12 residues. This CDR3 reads CASGLADSPLHF. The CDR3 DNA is TGTGCCAGCGGTTTAGCGGATTCACCCCTCCACTTT.

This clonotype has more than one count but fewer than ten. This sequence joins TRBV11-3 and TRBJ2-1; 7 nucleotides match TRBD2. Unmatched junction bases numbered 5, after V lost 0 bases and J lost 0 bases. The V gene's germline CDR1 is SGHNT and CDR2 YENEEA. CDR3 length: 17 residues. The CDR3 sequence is CASSLDRASGSYNEQFF. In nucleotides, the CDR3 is TGTGCCAGCAGCTTAGATAGGGCTAGCGGCTCCTACAATGAGCAGTTCTTC. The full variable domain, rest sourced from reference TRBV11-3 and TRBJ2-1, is EAGVVQSPRYKIIEKKQPVAFWCNPISGHNTLYWYLQNLGQGPELLIRYENEEAVDDSQLPKDRFSAERLKGVDSTLKIQPAELGDSAVYLCASSLDRASGSYNEQFFGPGTRLTVL.

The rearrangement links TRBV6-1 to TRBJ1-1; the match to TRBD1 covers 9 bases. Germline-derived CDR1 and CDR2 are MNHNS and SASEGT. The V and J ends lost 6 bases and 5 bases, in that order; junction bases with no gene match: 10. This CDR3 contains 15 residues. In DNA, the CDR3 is TGTGCCAGCAGAACTTTACAGGGGGCGAGGACTGAAGCTTTCTTT. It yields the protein CASRTLQGARTEAFF.

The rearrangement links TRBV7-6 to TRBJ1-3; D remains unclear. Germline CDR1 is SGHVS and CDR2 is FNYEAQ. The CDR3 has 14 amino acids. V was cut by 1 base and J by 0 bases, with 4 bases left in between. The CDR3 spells CASSLESSGNTIYF. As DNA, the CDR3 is TGTGCCAGCAGCTTAGAGAGCTCTGGAAACACCATATATTTT.